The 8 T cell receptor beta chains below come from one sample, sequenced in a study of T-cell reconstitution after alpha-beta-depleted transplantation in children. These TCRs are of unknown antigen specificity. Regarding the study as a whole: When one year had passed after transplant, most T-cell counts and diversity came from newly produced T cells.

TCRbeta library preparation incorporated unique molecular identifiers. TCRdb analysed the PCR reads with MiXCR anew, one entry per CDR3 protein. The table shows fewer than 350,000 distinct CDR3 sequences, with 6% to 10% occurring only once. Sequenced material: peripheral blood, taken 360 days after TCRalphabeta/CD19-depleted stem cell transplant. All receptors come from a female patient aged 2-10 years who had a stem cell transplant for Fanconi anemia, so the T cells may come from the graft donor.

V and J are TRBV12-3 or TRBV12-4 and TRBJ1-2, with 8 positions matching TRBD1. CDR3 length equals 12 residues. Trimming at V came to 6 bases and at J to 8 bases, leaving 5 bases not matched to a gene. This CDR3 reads CASRTRQGGYTF. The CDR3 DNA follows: TGTGCCAGCAGAACAAGACAGGGGGGCTACACCTTC.

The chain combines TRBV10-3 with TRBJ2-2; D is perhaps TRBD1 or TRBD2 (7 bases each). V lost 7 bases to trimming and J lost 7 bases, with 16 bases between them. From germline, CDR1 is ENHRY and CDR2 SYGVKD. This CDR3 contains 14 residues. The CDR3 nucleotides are TGTGCCATCAACCCAGGGGGGGCTGGCGGGGAGCTGTTTTTT. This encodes CAINPGGAGGELFF.

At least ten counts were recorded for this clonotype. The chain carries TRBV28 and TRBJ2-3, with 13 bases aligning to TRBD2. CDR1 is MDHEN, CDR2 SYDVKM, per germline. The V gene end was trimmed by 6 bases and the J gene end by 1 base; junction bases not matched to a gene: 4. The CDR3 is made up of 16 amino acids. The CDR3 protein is CASSSGTSGGTDTQYF. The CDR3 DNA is TGTGCCAGCAGCTCCGGGACTAGCGGGGGCACAGATACGCAGTATTTT.

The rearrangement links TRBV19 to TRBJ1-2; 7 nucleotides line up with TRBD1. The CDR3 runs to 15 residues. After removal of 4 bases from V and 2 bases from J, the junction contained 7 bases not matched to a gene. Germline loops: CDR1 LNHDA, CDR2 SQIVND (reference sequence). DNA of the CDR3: TGTGCCAGTAGTACCTCGACAGGGAAGAACTATGGCTACACCTTC. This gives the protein CASSTSTGKNYGYTF.

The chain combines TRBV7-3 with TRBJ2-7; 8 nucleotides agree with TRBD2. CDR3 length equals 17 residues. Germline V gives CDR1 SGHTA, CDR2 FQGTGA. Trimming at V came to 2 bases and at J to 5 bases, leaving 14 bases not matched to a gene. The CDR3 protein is CASSLGSLAGDLNEQYF. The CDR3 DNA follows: TGTGCCAGCAGCTTAGGGTCCCTAGCGGGTGACCTGAACGAGCAGTACTTC.

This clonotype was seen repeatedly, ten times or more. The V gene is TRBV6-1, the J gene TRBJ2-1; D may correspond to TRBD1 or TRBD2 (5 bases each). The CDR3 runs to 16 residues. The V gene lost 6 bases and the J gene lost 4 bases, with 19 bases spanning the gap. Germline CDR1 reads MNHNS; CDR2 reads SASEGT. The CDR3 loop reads CASRKNPGTNYNEQFF. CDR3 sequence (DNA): TGTGCCAGCAGAAAAAACCCCGGGACCAATTACAATGAGCAGTTCTTC.

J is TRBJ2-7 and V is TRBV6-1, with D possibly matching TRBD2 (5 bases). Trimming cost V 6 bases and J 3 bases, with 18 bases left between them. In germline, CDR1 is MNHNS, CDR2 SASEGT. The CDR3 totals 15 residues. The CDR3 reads CASSPRGRLHYEQYF. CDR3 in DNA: TGTGCCAGCAGCCCCCGGGGTCGGTTACACTACGAGCAGTACTTC.

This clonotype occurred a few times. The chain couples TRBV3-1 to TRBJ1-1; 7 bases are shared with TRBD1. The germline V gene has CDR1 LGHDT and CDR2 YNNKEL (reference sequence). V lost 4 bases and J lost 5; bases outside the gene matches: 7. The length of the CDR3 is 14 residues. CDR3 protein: CASSRQGGGTEAFF. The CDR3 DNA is TGTGCCAGCAGCCGACAGGGAGGAGGGACTGAAGCTTTCTTT.